This T cell receptor (beta chain) was recorded in a study of cytomegalovirus exposure and HLA in healthy donors. Points on this clone: Its target is not known.

Overall study findings and caveats: A later analysis linked a missense DCLRE1C variant to TCR beta V- and J-gene trimming. Data from an earlier analysis indicated that most TCR beta V segments were productive either about 87% or about 30% of the time. Cytomegalovirus-associated TCR beta chains were listed, numbering around 150.

The PCR made use of 60 Vbeta and 13 Jbeta primers. Produced via immunoSEQ multiplex PCR; TCRdb's table is partial and in-frame only. The sample holds 98,000 or so clones, 78% seen once. This receptor was obtained from a woman aged 40 to 50 in good health and CMV-seronegative. Sequencing was done on a sample of PBMCs.

The DNA for the CDR3 is TGTGCCAGCAGCCCCTCCTTTGGAGGACCCTATGGCTACACCTTC. It yields the protein CASSPSFGGPYGYTF. The V call is TRBV4-2, the J call TRBJ1-2; no firm D call. This CDR3 contains 15 residues. Germline loops: CDR1 LGHNA, CDR2 YNFKEQ. V shed 4 bases and J shed 4 bases, with 16 bases lying between them.